This is a list of T cell receptor beta chains from one sample in a study of cytomegalovirus exposure and HLA in healthy donors. Assay used: immunoSEQ multiplex PCR; TCRdb lists only in-frame clones, some missing. The sample has about 94,000 clones; over 65% are singletons. Sequencing was performed on PBMCs. Every receptor here comes from a man aged 25-40 years in good health and CMV-seropositive. The CDR3 runs from the conserved cysteine through the conserved F or W. A D gene is named only where the DNA matches it firmly. Clone size is not always given. Where it is, it says once, few, many or a class for expanded clones.

TRBJ1-1,.,TRBV9,few,TGTGCCAGCAGCGCTGGACAGAACACTGAAGCTTTCTTT,CASSAGQNTEAFF
TRBJ2-3,TRBD1,TRBV7-3,once,TGTGCCAGCAGCTTAGACAGGGAAGGGGATACGCAGTATTTT,CASSLDREGDTQYF
TRBJ2-3,TRBD2,TRBV4-1,.,TGCGCCAGCAGCCAAGCTCCGATGCGGGGGGGCACAGATACGCAGTATTTT,CASSQAPMRGGTDTQYF
TRBJ2-7,.,TRBV21-1,.,TGTGCCAGCAGCCCGTCCTACGAGCAGTACTTC,CASSPSYEQYF
TRBJ1-1,.,TRBV6-9,.,TGTGCCAGCAGTTATTCGTTCATGAGTGGGGCGGGACTAAACACTGAAGCTTTCTTT,CASSYSFMSGAGLNTEAFF
TRBJ1-2,.,TRBV6-5,.,TGTGCCAGCAGTCCTCGGGTGGGTGGCTACACCTTC,CASSPRVGGYTF
TRBJ1-3,.,TRBV6-1,.,TGTGCCAGCAGTGAAGTAGGAAACACCATATATTTT,CASSEVGNTIYF
TRBJ1-2,TRBD1,TRBV7-2,.,TGTGCCAGCAGCGCTGGACAGGGATACTATGGCTACACCTTC,CASSAGQGYYGYTF
TRBJ1-1,TRBD1,TRBV6-1,.,TGTGCCAGCAGGATGAGACAGGGTGGCACTGAAGCTTTCTTT,CASRMRQGGTEAFF
TRBJ2-7,.,TRBV13,.,TGTGCCAGCAGCTTAGGTGCAGGGGCCTACGAGCAGTACTTC,CASSLGAGAYEQYF
TRBJ2-1,TRBD2,TRBV2,.,TGTGCCAGCGGGACTAGCGGGGGCCATGAGCAGTTCTTC,CASGTSGGHEQFF
TRBJ1-6,.,TRBV25-1,.,TGTGCCAGCAGTGACTCCCGGGTCTCCTATAATTCACCCCTCCACTTT,CASSDSRVSYNSPLHF
TRBJ1-2,TRBD1,TRBV30,.,TGTGTCCGGACAGGGGGGGACTATGGCTACACCTTC,CVRTGGDYGYTF
TRBJ1-2,TRBD1,TRBV2,once,TGTGCCAGCAGTCCTCAGGGGGCCGCTGGCTACACCTTC,CASSPQGAAGYTF
TRBJ1-5,TRBD1,TRBV7-9,.,TGTGCCAGCAGCTTGAGGGGGCTCCAACCCCAGCATTTT,CASSLRGLQPQHF
TRBJ2-3,.,TRBV5-1,.,TGCGCCAGCAGCTTTGAGGGGGGGCGGACGCAGTATTTT,CASSFEGGRTQYF
TRBJ2-3,TRBD2,TRBV28,.,TGTGCCAGCAGTCAGACCGGGACTAGCGTTCCAGATACGCAGTATTTT,CASSQTGTSVPDTQYF
TRBJ1-5,TRBD1,TRBV6-5,.,TGTGCCAGCAGCCTGGGACAGCGCAACCAGCCCCAGAATTTT,CASSLGQRNQPQNF
TRBJ1-3,TRBD1,TRBV30,.,TGTGCCTCCCCCGGGGACAGCTCTGGAAACACCATATATTTT,CASPGDSSGNTIYF
TRBJ1-4,TRBD1,TRBV15,.,TGTGCCACCAGCAGAGTTTCTATGGGACAGGGGGGCGAAAAACTGTTTTTT,CATSRVSMGQGGEKLFF
TRBJ1-5,TRBD1,TRBV6-6,.,TGTGCCAGCAGTGACAGGGGGAGGAGCAATCAGCCCCAGCATTTT,CASSDRGRSNQPQHF
TRBJ2-1,.,TRBV6-5,.,TGTGCCAGCGCTTTACGGGACAAGCAGTTCTTC,CASALRDKQFF
TRBJ2-3,.,TRBV5-4,once,TGTGCCAGCAGCTTGGAAGGGGTTTTAGGGGCTACGCAGTATTTT,CASSLEGVLGATQYF
TRBJ1-1,.,TRBV27,.,TGTGCCAGCAGCCCCCGGGGACAAACCTCTGAAGCTTTCTTT,CASSPRGQTSEAFF
TRBJ2-7,TRBD2,TRBV19,few,TGTGCCAGTCAAACAGCGGGAGGTTCCTACGAGCAGTACTTC,CASQTAGGSYEQYF
TRBJ2-2,.,TRBV9,.,TGTGCCAGCAGCGAATCGCGACAGGTGGGGAACACCGGGGAGCTGTTTTTT,CASSESRQVGNTGELFF
TRBJ1-2,.,TRBV7-2,.,TGTGCCAGCAGCCCAGGGATTGGCGGCTACACCTTC,CASSPGIGGYTF
TRBJ2-1,TRBD2,TRBV2,.,TGTGCCAGCAGCGAAGGGACTAGCGGGATCAATGAGCAGTTCTTC,CASSEGTSGINEQFF
TRBJ2-2,TRBD2,TRBV27,few,TGTGCCAGCAGTTCCGGGACTAGCGGAGGGGCTCATTTTAACACCGGGGAGCTGTTTTTT,CASSSGTSGGAHFNTGELFF
TRBJ2-3,.,TRBV27,once,TGTGCCAGCAGTTTCAGTAGTGGGAGCCCAGATACGCAGTATTTT,CASSFSSGSPDTQYF
TRBJ1-2,.,TRBV15,few,TGTGCCACCAGCAGAGATCTAAGCGTTACGGGGACTAACTATGGCTACACCTTC,CATSRDLSVTGTNYGYTF
TRBJ2-7,.,TRBV10-3,.,TGTGCCATCAGTGAGATAAAGACTAGCTCCTACGAGCAGTACTTC,CAISEIKTSSYEQYF
TRBJ1-5,.,TRBV4-2,once,TGTGCCAGCAGCCAAGAACAGGGATACGAGCAGCCCCAGCATTTT,CASSQEQGYEQPQHF
TRBJ2-1,.,TRBV19,.,TGTGCCAGTGCTCCAGATTACAATGAGCAGTTCTTC,CASAPDYNEQFF
TRBJ1-5,.,TRBV6-6,few,TGTGCCAGCAGTTCGGGGTCCAATCAGCCCCAGCATTTT,CASSSGSNQPQHF